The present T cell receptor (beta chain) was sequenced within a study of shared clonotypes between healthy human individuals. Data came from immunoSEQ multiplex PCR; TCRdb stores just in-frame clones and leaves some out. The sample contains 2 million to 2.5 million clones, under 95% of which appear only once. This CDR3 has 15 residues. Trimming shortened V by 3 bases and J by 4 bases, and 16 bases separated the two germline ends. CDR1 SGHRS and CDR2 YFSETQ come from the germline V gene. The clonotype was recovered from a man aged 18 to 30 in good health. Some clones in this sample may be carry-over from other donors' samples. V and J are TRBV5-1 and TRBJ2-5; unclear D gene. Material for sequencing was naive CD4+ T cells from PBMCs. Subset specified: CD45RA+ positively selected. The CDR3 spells CASSSPTAGGETQYF. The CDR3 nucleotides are TGCGCCAGCAGCTCCCCTACCGCAGGTGGAGAGACCCAGTACTTC.